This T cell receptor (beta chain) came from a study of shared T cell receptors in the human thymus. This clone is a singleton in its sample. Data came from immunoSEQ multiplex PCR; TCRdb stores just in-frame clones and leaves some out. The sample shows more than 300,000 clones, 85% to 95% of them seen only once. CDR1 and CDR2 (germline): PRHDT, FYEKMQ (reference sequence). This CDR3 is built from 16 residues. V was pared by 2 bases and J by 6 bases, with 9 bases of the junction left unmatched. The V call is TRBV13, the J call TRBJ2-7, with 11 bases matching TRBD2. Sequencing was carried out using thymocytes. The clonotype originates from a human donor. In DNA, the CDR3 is TGTGCCAGCAGCTTAAGAGTAACTAGCGGGAGTAGCGAGCAGTACTTC. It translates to CASSLRVTSGSSEQYF.